The 18 T cell receptor beta chains presented below share a single source sample, sequenced in a study of cytomegalovirus exposure and HLA in healthy donors (dated by TCRdb to the late 2010s). The library was made by the immunoSEQ multiplex PCR assay. For the multiplex PCR, a mixture combining 60 forward primers for TCR Vbeta segments and 13 reverse primers for TCR Jbeta segments was used. This immuneACCESS table, as held by TCRdb, lists in-frame sequences with V and J called but not all clones. Of the missing ones, under half trace to an unresolved V gene in checked studies; the others have no known cause. Recorded for this sample are about 140,000 clones; 80% of them occurred a single time. Clones ranked in the top ten supply under 6% of the sample. The sample comprised PBMCs. These receptors were collected from a man in his forties in good health and CMV-seronegative.

The V and J genes are TRBV6-5 and TRBJ1-4; D possibly corresponds to TRBD1 (5 bases). This CDR3 contains 15 residues. Germline V gives CDR1 MNHEY, CDR2 SVGAGI. Trimming took off 2 bases at V and 8 bases at J, with 15 bases between the two ends. The CDR3 DNA follows: TGTGCCAGCAGTTACGGGGCTGTATCTCAGGAAAAACTGTTTTTT. It translates to CASSYGAVSQEKLFF.

This clone appeared a few times. J is TRBJ1-1 and V is TRBV15; TRBD1 aligns across 7 bases. CDR1 LNHNV and CDR2 YYDKDF come from the germline V gene (reference sequence). V gave up 3 bases and J gave up 4 bases; unmatched junction bases: 8. This CDR3 comprises 15 residues. The CDR3 DNA reads as TGTGCCACCAGCAGGGAACAGGGGCTTGGCACTGAAGCTTTCTTT. Amino acid sequence: CATSREQGLGTEAFF.

J is TRBJ2-1 and V is TRBV10-2; D is perhaps TRBD2 (5 bases). Germline values: CDR1 WSHSY, CDR2 SAAADI. The CDR3 runs 13 residues. Deletions cut 4 bases from V and 3 bases from J, with 7 bases between. CDR3 loop: CASSGGIYNEQFF. The DNA for the CDR3 is TGCGCCAGCAGTGGAGGGATCTACAATGAGCAGTTCTTC.

The genes are TRBV2 and TRBJ2-2; weak D call: TRBD2 (5 bases). Looked up from germline, CDR1 is SNHLY and CDR2 is FYNNEI. The V end was cut by 6 bases, the J end by 6 bases, with 11 bases between. This CDR3 has 13 amino acids. The CDR3 DNA follows: TGTGCCAGCAGGGAGGCTAGAGCCGGGGAGCTGTTTTTT. Amino acid sequence: CASREARAGELFF.

This chain uses TRBV5-1 with TRBJ2-2; 12 bases map to TRBD2. V dropped 4 bases and J dropped 7; count of bases not matched to a gene: 8. The CDR3 totals 16 residues. The germline V gene has CDR1 SGHRS and CDR2 YFSETQ. This CDR3 is CASSPETSGGNGELFF. CDR3 DNA sequence: TGCGCCAGCAGCCCCGAGACTAGCGGGGGAAACGGGGAGCTGTTTTTT.

This rearrangement joins TRBV9 to TRBJ2-3, with a tentative D call TRBD1 (6 bases). Trimming pared 4 bases from V and 3 bases from J, leaving 18 bases between. The germline CDR1 and CDR2 sequences are SGDLS and YYNGEE. This CDR3 is 16 amino acids long. CDR3 in DNA: TGTGCCAGCAGCTCACAGGGTACTAGGAGTACAGATACGCAGTATTTT. Protein: CASSSQGTRSTDTQYF. The variable domain in full, with the rest retrieved from reference TRBV9 and TRBJ2-3, is DSGVTQTPKHLITATGQRVTLRCSPRSGDLSVYWYQQSLDQGLQFLIQYYNGEERAKGNILERFSAQQFPDLHSELNLSSLELGDSALYFCASSSQGTRSTDTQYFGPGTRLTVL.

This clone was seen just once. Mismatch with germline at one junction end may stem from a read error. J is TRBJ1-5 and V is TRBV15, with D unresolved. CDR3 length equals 14 residues. Germline CDR1 LNHNV, CDR2 YYDKDF (reference sequence). CDR3 DNA sequence: TGTGCCACCAGCAGGGGAGGTACCAATCAGCCCCGGCATTTT. It translates to CATSRGGTNQPRHF.

This chain joins TRBV4-1 and TRBJ1-1; TRBD1 matches 7 bases. V trimming: 1 base; J trimming: 1 base; junction bases outside the gene matches: 6. CDR1 MGHRA and CDR2 YSYEKL come from the germline V gene. The CDR3 runs 16 residues. CDR3 residues: CASSQAGTVPNTEAFF. The CDR3 DNA reads TGCGCCAGCAGCCAAGCTGGGACAGTCCCGAACACTGAAGCTTTCTTT.

V and J are TRBV7-8 and TRBJ2-7, with a possible D match to TRBD1 (6 bases). Trimming took off 1 base at V and 6 bases at J, with 16 bases between the two ends. Germline V gene sequence: CDR1 SGHVS, CDR2 FQNEAQ. The CDR3 spans 15 residues. The CDR3 sequence is CASSLVRRDTGEQYF. The CDR3 coding sequence is TGTGCCAGCAGCTTAGTTCGAAGGGACACGGGCGAGCAGTACTTC.

As to this clone: A read error may account for a junction end that differs from germline. The sample carries other DNA sequences with the same CDR3. The chain carries TRBV30 and TRBJ1-6; TRBD1 matches 8 bases. The V gene's germline CDR1 is GTSNPN and CDR2 SVGIG (reference sequence). The CDR3 runs 18 residues. Here the CDR3 DNA reads TGTGCCTGGTCTCCTCGCCGGGGGTCAGGGGGCCGTAATTCCCCCCTCCACTTT. It specifies CAWSPRRGSGGRNSPLHF.

This clone was observed a single time. The chain uses TRBV19 and TRBJ2-7; 8 bases match TRBD1. J gave up 4 bases and V 3 bases, and 5 bases lay outside the gene matches. Germline CDR1 and CDR2: LNHDA and SQIVND (reference sequence). The CDR3 runs 14 residues. As DNA, the CDR3 is TGTGCCAGTAGTATCCGGACAGGGTGGTACGAGCAGTACTTC. Its protein is CASSIRTGWYEQYF.

This clone was observed a few times. This chain joins TRBV19 and TRBJ1-6, with 7 nucleotides matching TRBD1. Germline V gene data show CDR1 as LNHDA and CDR2 as SQIVND (reference sequence). V trimming: 5 bases; J trimming: 10 bases; junction bases outside the gene matches: 14. This CDR3 is built from 16 residues. CDR3 residues: CASSDTTGMRGSPLHF. Here the CDR3 DNA reads TGTGCCAGTAGTGACACGACAGGGATGAGGGGATCACCCCTCCACTTT. The full variable domain, its missing parts supplied by reference TRBV19 and TRBJ1-6, is DGGITQSPKYLFRKEGQNVTLSCEQNLNHDAMYWYRQDPGQGLRLIYYSQIVNDFQKGDIAEGYSVSREKKESFPLTVTSAQKNPTAFYLCASSDTTGMRGSPLHFGNGTRLTVT.

J is TRBJ1-4 and V is TRBV6-5, with 9 bases identical to TRBD1. CDR1 and CDR2 (germline): MNHEY, SVGAGI. The CDR3 totals 14 residues. The ends lost 6 bases at V and 8 bases at J; junction bases unmatched: 7. CDR3 sequence (DNA): TGTGCCAGCAGGCAGGACAGGGGCGGAGAAAAACTGTTTTTT. It yields the protein CASRQDRGGEKLFF.

V gene TRBV19 combines with J gene TRBJ2-7; tentatively, D is TRBD1 (6 bases). Germline CDR1 and CDR2: LNHDA and SQIVND (reference sequence). V lost 4 bases and J 4 bases, leaving 20 bases between the germline ends. The CDR3 length is 16 residues. The CDR3 nucleotides read TGTGCCAGTAGTAGTTCCGGGACAATTCTCCATTACGAGCAGTACTTC. Its translation is CASSSSGTILHYEQYF.

The chain recombines TRBV7-2 with TRBJ2-5, with 7 bases fitting TRBD1. This CDR3 contains 15 residues. V gave up 5 bases and J gave up 5 bases; unmatched junction bases: 11. CDR1 is SGHTA and CDR2 is FQGNSA in the germline V gene. As DNA, the CDR3 is TGTGCCAGCAGCCTGGTGACAGGGTCGTACGAGACCCAGTACTTC. The encoded protein is CASSLVTGSYETQYF.

Details on this clone: At one of its ends the junction is not consistent with the germline gene, which may arise from a read error. The V call is TRBV5-1, the J call TRBJ2-5, with D possibly TRBD1 on 6 matching bases. Germline lookup yields CDR1 SGHRS and CDR2 YFSETQ. The CDR3 has 11 amino acids. The CDR3 loop reads CASSSRDKGDF. The CDR3 DNA sequence: TGCGCCAGCAGCTCCCGGGACAAGGGGGACTTC.

This clone was picked up a small number of times. The rearrangement joins TRBV5-1 to TRBJ2-1; 10 bases agree with TRBD2. In germline, CDR1 is SGHRS, CDR2 YFSETQ. The trim removed 2 bases at V and 7 bases at J, leaving 12 bases unmatched. The CDR3 covers 17 residues. The CDR3 DNA sequence: TGCGCCAGCAGCTTCCCTGCCAGCGGGGGGGCCCAAAATGAGCAGTTCTTC. Its protein is CASSFPASGGAQNEQFF.

The chain carries TRBV10-2 and TRBJ2-7; 7 positions agree with TRBD2. The CDR3 is 16 residues long. V dropped 4 bases and J dropped 2; count of bases not matched to a gene: 11. CDR1 WSHSY and CDR2 SAAADI come from the germline V gene. For the CDR3, the DNA is TGCGCCAGCAGTGCAGGTGGGGAGGGGTCGGCCTACGAGCAGTACTTC. Encoded protein: CASSAGGEGSAYEQYF.